This T cell receptor beta chain stems from a study of blood T cells in healthy people across ages (dated by TCRdb to 2014 to 2015). Concerning the study at large: In model experiments, template switching captured about one uniquely barcoded TCR beta cDNA molecule for every two T cells. To avoid experimental bias, donors of different ages were distributed randomly across sequencing lanes. The donors were divided into four age groups: young (average around 17 years), middle-aged (about 41), aged (62) and long-lived (around 80). For two donors (one aged 18 to 29 and one aged 80 or older), the study analyzed two additional independent replicas of 1 million unique cDNA reads from the same blood draw. To track age-related changes in TCR beta repertoire diversity, the study relied on deep sequencing normalized with unique cDNA molecular identifiers. On the study overall, not on this receptor specifically: As age increased, observed TCR beta diversity per million T cells dropped in a roughly linear way, and a significant reduction was already evident by age 40. The CMV infection status of donors was not known, potentially confounding age-related changes in expanded clonotypes. The percentage of naive T cells measured by flow cytometry correlated strongly with observed TCR beta diversity. Compared with the aged group, the long-lived group had more naive CD4+ T cells, fewer expanded clones and increased TCR diversity, a pattern suggesting age selection. Because profiling used bulk unsorted PBMCs, naive and antigen-experienced compartments could not be compared conclusively. Estimates of total diversity based on one million sequenced T cells were considered lower bounds and underestimates.

Library preparation was by 5' RACE. Sequencing was performed on an Illumina HiSeq 2500. A second about 6 to 11 cycle PCR used a sample-barcoded 5' primer and a J-beta primer mix. Each TCR beta cDNA molecule received a unique molecular identifier from a template-switch 5' adaptor carrying 12 random nucleotides. At least 2.5 million CDR3-containing paired-end reads were obtained from each sample. First-strand cDNA was synthesized from all RNA with the Mint cDNA synthesis kit, primed by a TRBC-specific oligonucleotide. All cDNA was treated with uracil-DNA glycosylase and then went through a first 18-cycle PCR with the universal primers M1SS and BC2_uni_R. On the study's bioinformatics: For normalization, 1 million high-quality reads were randomly selected from each sample, with every read carrying a distinct molecular identifier. Instead of being binned into consensus sequences, reads that shared molecular identifiers were thrown out. MiTCR, run with a Q25 quality threshold and the strictest error-elimination algorithm, handled CDR3 identification, clonotype clustering and error correction. Lower-bound total TCR beta diversity was estimated with a nonparametric unseen species model using Euler transformation. The public reads were reprocessed in TCRdb via fastp at Q25 and MiXCR, keeping in-frame beta chains. Rows with one shared CDR3 protein collapse into an entry with the most common genes and DNA. These V and J calls derive from TCRdb rather than the authors' analysis. A total of about a million distinct CDR3 sequences appear in this sample, around two fifths of them only once. Under 15% of the sample is in the top ten clones.

From a lookup of the germline V gene (reference sequence), CDR1 and CDR2 are MNHNY and SVGAGI. There are 16 amino acids in the CDR3, from cysteine to phenylalanine inclusive. Only the CDR3 portion is preserved as DNA: 48 bases, with reading frame beginning at the first base. V is pruned by 2 bases and J by 3 bases, leaving 6 bases of the junction without a gene match. This clonotype was counted between two and nine times. The clone's antigen remains unknown. Base quality data are lacking; no much larger clone is found one base away. The donors were about 40 Caucasian individuals from Russia, aged 6 to 90 years, who were systemically healthy. Around 10 milliliters of peripheral blood were collected from each donor into EDTA-treated Vacutainer tubes. Ficoll-Paque density-gradient centrifugation was used to isolate PBMCs, with at least 7 million obtained per sample. Total RNA, at least 6 micrograms per sample, was extracted from PBMCs with Trizol reagent. For every donor, flow cytometry on a PBMC aliquot measured the percentage of naive CD45RAhigh/CD27high T cells.

Sequencing was carried out using blood. Recombination joined TRBV6-6 with TRBJ2-2, with 7 middle bases fitting TRBD1. The TCR comes from a man aged 18 to 30 in good health. The nucleotide sequence is given as TGTGCCAGCAGTTACCCCTGGGACAGAGACACCGGGGAGCTGTTTTTT. It translates as CASSYPWDRDTGELFF.